This T cell receptor beta chain was sequenced for a study of blood T cell repertoires in COVID-19. This CDR3 region has 16 residues. Germline V gives CDR1 SGDLS, CDR2 YYNGEE. V dropped 4 bases and J dropped 2 bases, with 18 bases sitting between them. Original methodology: From reference gene primer amplification, estimates of nucleated cell counts were derived. Profiled with immunoSEQ multiplex PCR; TCRdb holds only in-frame clones, not every one. The V and J calls and clone size are taken from that table; D and trimming were inferred from the DNA. The table records about 530,000 clones, around 90% of them present only once.

This receptor was obtained from a woman aged 45-59 years with COVID-19, enrolled during active disease. The sequenced sample was peripheral blood. The chain carries TRBV9 and TRBJ1-2; D gene unclear. Written as DNA, the CDR3 is TGTGCCAGCAGCCCCCGCCCCGAGGGCATCAACTATGGCTACACCTTC. Its protein product is CASSPRPEGINYGYTF.